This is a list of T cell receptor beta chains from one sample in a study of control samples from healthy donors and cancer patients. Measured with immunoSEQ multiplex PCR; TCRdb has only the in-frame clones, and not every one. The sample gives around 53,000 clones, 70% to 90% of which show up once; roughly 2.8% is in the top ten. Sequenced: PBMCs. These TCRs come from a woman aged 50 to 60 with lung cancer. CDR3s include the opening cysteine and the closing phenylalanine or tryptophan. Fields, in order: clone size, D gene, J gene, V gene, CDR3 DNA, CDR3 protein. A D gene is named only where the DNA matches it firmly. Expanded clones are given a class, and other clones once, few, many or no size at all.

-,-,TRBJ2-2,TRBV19,TGTGCCAGTAACCCATTGAGGGGAGCCCTGGACACCGGGGAGCTGTTTTTT,CASNPLRGALDTGELFF
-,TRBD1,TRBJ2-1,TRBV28,TGTGCCAGCAGTATCCGGGACAGGGTCTACAATGAGCAGTTCTTC,CASSIRDRVYNEQFF
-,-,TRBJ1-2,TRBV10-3,TGTGCCATCAGTGACGGGAGGCAGATCTATGGCTACACCTTC,CAISDGRQIYGYTF
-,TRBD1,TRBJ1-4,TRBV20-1,TGCAGTGCTAGTAGGGGACAGAGTAATGAAAAACTGTTTTTT,CSASRGQSNEKLFF
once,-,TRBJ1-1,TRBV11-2,TGTGCCAGCAGCTCGTTACAGGCGGGGGACACTGAAGCTTTCTTT,CASSSLQAGDTEAFF
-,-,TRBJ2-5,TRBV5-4,TGTGCCAGCAGCGTACGGGGGCCGGATGGTGTGACCCAGTACTTC,CASSVRGPDGVTQYF
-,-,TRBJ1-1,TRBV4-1,TGCGCCAGCAGCCAAGTAAGAGGGAACACTGAAGCTTTCTTT,CASSQVRGNTEAFF
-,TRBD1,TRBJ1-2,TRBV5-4,TGTGCCAGCAGCTTGGGGGGTTCCGGGACAGGGGCCATCTATGGCTACACCTTC,CASSLGGSGTGAIYGYTF
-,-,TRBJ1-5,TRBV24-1,TGTGCCACCAGTGCTCGAGCGGGAGACAGTAACAATCAGCCCCAGCATTTT,CATSARAGDSNNQPQHF
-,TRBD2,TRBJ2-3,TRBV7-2,TGTGCCAGCAGCTCCGGGACTACAACCTTTAGCACAGATACGCAGTATTTT,CASSSGTTTFSTDTQYF
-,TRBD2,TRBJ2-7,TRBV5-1,TGCGCCAGCAGCCAACTAGCGGGGGGTCTCTACGAGCAGTACTTC,CASSQLAGGLYEQYF
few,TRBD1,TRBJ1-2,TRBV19,TGTGCCAGTAGTATCGACAGGGCTAACTATGGCTACACCTTC,CASSIDRANYGYTF
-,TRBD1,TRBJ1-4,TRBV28,TGTGCCAGCAGCCAGACAGGGAGGAATGAAAAACTGTTTTTT,CASSQTGRNEKLFF
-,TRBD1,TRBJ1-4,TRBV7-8,TGTGCCAGCAGCTCCACGACAGGGATTAATGAAAAACTGTTTTTT,CASSSTTGINEKLFF
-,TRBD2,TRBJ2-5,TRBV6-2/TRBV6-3,TGTGCCAGCAGTTACTCCTTTGGGGGAGGGAGTCAAGAGACCCAGTACTTC,CASSYSFGGGSQETQYF
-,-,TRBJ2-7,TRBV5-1,TGCGCCAGCAGAAGCAGCTCCTACGAGCAGTACTTC,CASRSSSYEQYF
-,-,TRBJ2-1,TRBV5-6,TGTGCCAGCAGTTTCGGGGTCGGGAGCTCCTACAATGAGCAGTTCTTC,CASSFGVGSSYNEQFF
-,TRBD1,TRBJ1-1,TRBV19,TGTGCCAGTACTGAACGGACAGGGCTGGGAGACACTGAAGCTTTCTTT,CASTERTGLGDTEAFF
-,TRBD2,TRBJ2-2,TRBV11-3,TGTGCCAGCAGCTTAAGAGGCGGGACTAGCGGGGGGACCGGGGAGCTGTTTTTT,CASSLRGGTSGGTGELFF
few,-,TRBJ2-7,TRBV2,TGTGCCAGCAGTGTCGGGGGGCTCGTTGAGCAGTACTTC,CASSVGGLVEQYF
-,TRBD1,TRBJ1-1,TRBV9,TGTGCCAGCAGTCCCGGACAGGGGTTTACTGAAGCTTTCTTT,CASSPGQGFTEAFF
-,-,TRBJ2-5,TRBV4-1,TGCGCCAGCAGCCAAGTCAGGGGCAGGGCGCAAGAGACCCAGTACTTC,CASSQVRGRAQETQYF
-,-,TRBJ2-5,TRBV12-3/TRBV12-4,TGTGCCAGCAGTTTAGAGGTCGAAGAGACCCAGTACTTC,CASSLEVEETQYF
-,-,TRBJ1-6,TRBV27,TGTGCCACCCGACAGAGTTCTAAATCACCCCTCCACTTT,CATRQSSKSPLHF
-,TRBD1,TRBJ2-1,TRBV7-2,TGTGCCAGCAGCTTAGTTGGGACAGGGTTTAACAATGAGCAGTTCTTC,CASSLVGTGFNNEQFF
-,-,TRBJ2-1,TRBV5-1,TGCGCCAGCAGCCCCGACAGGAGCTCCTACAATGAGCAGTTCTTC,CASSPDRSSYNEQFF
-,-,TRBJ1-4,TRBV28,TGTGCCACCCGAACCGAAAGGAGCGAAAAACTGTTTTTT,CATRTERSEKLFF
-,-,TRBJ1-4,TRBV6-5,TGTGCCAGCAGTCCAAGGTTCGGTGAAAAACTGTTTTTT,CASSPRFGEKLFF
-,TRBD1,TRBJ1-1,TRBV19,TGTGCCAGTAGTATACTAACAGGGGGCACTGAAGCTTTCTTT,CASSILTGGTEAFF
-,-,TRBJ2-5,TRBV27,TGTGCCAGCAGTTTTCAAGAGACCCAGTACTTC,CASSFQETQYF
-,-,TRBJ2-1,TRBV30,TGTGCCTGGAGTGTACGTGAGCAGTTCTTC,CAWSVREQFF
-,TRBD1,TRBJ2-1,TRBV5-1,TGCGCCAGCAGCTTGGGGACAGGGGAGTATAATGAGCAGTTCTTC,CASSLGTGEYNEQFF
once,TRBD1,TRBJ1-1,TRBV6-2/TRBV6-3,TGTGCCAGCAGTTCCCGACCTTCAGGGGGCTTTGACACTGAAGCTTTCTTT,CASSSRPSGGFDTEAFF
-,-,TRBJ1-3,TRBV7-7,TGTGCCAGCAGCTTAGGCCCAGGCGGTGGAAACACCATATATTTT,CASSLGPGGGNTIYF
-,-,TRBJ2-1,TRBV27,TGTGCCAGCAGTTTTTTGAGAGGGAATGAGCAGTTCTTC,CASSFLRGNEQFF
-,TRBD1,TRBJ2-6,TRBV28,TGTGCCACCGACAGGGGGCTAGGGGCCAACGTCCTGACTTTC,CATDRGLGANVLTF
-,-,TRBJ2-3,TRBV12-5,TGTGCTAGTGGTTTGGCAAAAACCGCAGACACAGATACGCAGTATTTT,CASGLAKTADTDTQYF
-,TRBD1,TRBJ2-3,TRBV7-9,TGTGCCAGCAGCGCGTCCGAGGACAGGGCGCAGTATTTT,CASSASEDRAQYF
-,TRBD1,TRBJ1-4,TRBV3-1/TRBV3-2,TGTGCCAGCAGCCAAATCAGGGGGAGTGAAAAACTGTTTTTT,CASSQIRGSEKLFF
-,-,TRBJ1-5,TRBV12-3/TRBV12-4,TGTGCCAGCAGTCGACAGAGGAACCAGCCCCAGCATTTT,CASSRQRNQPQHF
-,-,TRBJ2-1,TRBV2,TGTGCCAGCATTACAGGATCCTACAATGAGCAGTTCTTC,CASITGSYNEQFF
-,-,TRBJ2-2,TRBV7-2,TGTGCCAGCAGCTTAAGAGGGACGGGCAACACCGGGGAGCTGTTTTTT,CASSLRGTGNTGELFF
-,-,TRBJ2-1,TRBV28,TGTGCCGGGGGGAGGTCCTACAATGAGCAGTTCTTC,CAGGRSYNEQFF
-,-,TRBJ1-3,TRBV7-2,TGTGCCAGCAGCTTAGAAGAGGGACTTTTGACTGGAAACACCATATATTTT,CASSLEEGLLTGNTIYF
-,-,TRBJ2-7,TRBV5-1,TGCGCCAGCAGCTTGAGGCCAGGGTCCTACGAGCAGTACTTC,CASSLRPGSYEQYF
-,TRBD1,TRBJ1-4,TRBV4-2,TGTGCCAGCAGCCAAGATGGCGGACAGGGTAATGAAAAACTGTTTTTT,CASSQDGGQGNEKLFF
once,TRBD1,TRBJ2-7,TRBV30,TGTGCCTGGGGTCCGGGACAGGGGGTCAACGAGCAGTACTTC,CAWGPGQGVNEQYF
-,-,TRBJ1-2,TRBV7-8,TGTGCCAGCACACGAGACACCAACTATGGCTACACCTTC,CASTRDTNYGYTF